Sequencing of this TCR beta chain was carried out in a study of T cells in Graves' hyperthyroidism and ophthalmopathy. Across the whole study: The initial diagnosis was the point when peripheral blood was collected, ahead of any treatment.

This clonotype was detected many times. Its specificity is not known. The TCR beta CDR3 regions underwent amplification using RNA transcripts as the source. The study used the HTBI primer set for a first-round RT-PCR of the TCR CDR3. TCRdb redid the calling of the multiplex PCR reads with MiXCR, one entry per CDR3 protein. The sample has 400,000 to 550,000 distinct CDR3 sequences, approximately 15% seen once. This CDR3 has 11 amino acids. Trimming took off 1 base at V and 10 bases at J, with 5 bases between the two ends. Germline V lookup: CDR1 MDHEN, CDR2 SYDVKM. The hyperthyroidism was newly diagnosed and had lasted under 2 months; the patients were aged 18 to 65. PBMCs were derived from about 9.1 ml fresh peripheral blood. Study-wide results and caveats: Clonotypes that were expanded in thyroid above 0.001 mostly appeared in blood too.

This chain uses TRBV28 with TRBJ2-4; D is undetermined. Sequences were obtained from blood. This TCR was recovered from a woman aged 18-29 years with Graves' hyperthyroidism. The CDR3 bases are TGTGCCAGCAGTTTATTCGGTATTCAGTACTTC. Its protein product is CASSLFGIQYF.